Listed below are T cell receptor beta chains from one sample, sequenced in a study of T cell changes during pregnancy in multiple sclerosis. Clones were sequenced by immunoSEQ multiplex PCR, and TCRdb holds only the in-frame ones, with some missing. The sample shows about 80,000 clones, 90% to 95% of them seen only once. Specimen: peripheral blood, collected before pregnancy. These receptors all come from a female donor with multiple sclerosis, enrolled in a pregnancy study. The CDR3 runs from the conserved cysteine through the conserved F or W. D genes are given only for firm matches. For some rows the clone size is stated as once, few or many, or as a class when expanded; others skip it.

j_gene	abundance	d_gene	v_gene	CDR3aa	CDR3nt
TRBJ2-7	NA	NA	TRBV6-1	CASSLSYRDEQYF	TGTGCCAGCAGTCTTAGCTACAGGGACGAGCAGTACTTC
TRBJ1-1	once	NA	TRBV2	CATTANTEAFF	TGTGCCACCACAGCGAACACTGAAGCTTTCTTT
TRBJ2-7	NA	TRBD2	TRBV4-3	CASSQDGSGAGGEQYF	TGCGCCAGCAGCCAAGACGGGTCAGGGGCGGGGGGAGAGCAGTACTTC
TRBJ2-5	NA	NA	TRBV18	CATKQQETQYF	TGTGCCACCAAACAACAAGAGACCCAGTACTTC
TRBJ1-1	NA	TRBD1	TRBV5-1	CASSPRPGQGHLNTEAFF	TGCGCCAGCAGCCCCAGACCGGGACAGGGGCATTTGAACACTGAAGCTTTCTTT
TRBJ2-6	NA	NA	TRBV19	CASSIGGVLGAGANVLTF	TGTGCCAGTAGTATAGGGGGGGTTCTCGGGGCTGGGGCCAACGTCCTGACTTTC
TRBJ2-7	NA	NA	TRBV27	CASSLGRSYEQYF	TGTGCCAGCAGTTTAGGGAGGTCCTACGAGCAGTACTTC
TRBJ2-7	NA	NA	TRBV7-9	CASSLGVRGTRIYEQYF	TGTGCCAGCAGCTTAGGAGTACGCGGGACGCGAATATACGAGCAGTACTTC
TRBJ2-5	NA	TRBD2	TRBV14	CASSQMTSGRALGTQYF	TGTGCCAGCAGCCAGATGACTAGCGGGAGGGCCCTCGGGACCCAGTACTTC
TRBJ1-2	NA	TRBD1	TRBV7-6	CASSRQGNYGYTF	TGTGCCAGCAGCCGACAGGGGAACTATGGCTACACCTTC
TRBJ2-7	NA	TRBD2	TRBV7-9	CASVPPSGSYEQYF	TGTGCCAGCGTCCCCCCTAGCGGGAGCTACGAGCAGTACTTC
TRBJ2-3	NA	TRBD1	TRBV29-1	CSVVGRTGTSDTQYF	TGCAGCGTTGTCGGGCGGACAGGGACCTCAGATACGCAGTATTTT
TRBJ2-7	NA	NA	TRBV6-6	CASGGADRSYEQYF	TGTGCCAGTGGGGGCGCAGACAGGTCCTACGAGCAGTACTTC
TRBJ2-7	NA	TRBD2	TRBV6-1	CASSEVGLPYEQYF	TGTGCCAGCAGTGAAGTGGGACTACCCTACGAGCAGTACTTC
TRBJ1-2	NA	TRBD1	TRBV7-2	CASSLGGGAVGYGYTF	TGTGCCAGCAGCTTAGGAGGGGGCGCGGTAGGCTATGGCTACACCTTC
TRBJ1-5	NA	NA	TRBV7-8	CASSVGGGSGPQHF	TGTGCCAGCAGCGTGGGTGGGGGGTCTGGGCCCCAGCATTTT
TRBJ2-4	NA	TRBD1	TRBV18	CASSPVGTGDIQYF	TGTGCCAGCTCACCCGTTGGGACAGGGGACATTCAGTACTTC
TRBJ1-4	NA	TRBD1	TRBV9	CASSAGTGGRKLFF	TGTGCCAGCAGCGCCGGGACAGGGGGCCGAAAACTGTTTTTT
TRBJ2-7	NA	TRBD2	TRBV9	CASSVGLAARDEQYF	TGTGCCAGCAGCGTAGGCCTAGCGGCACGGGACGAGCAGTACTTC
TRBJ2-7	NA	NA	TRBV30	CAWSDGTRGQYF	TGTGCCTGGAGTGACGGTACACGGGGGCAGTACTTC
TRBJ2-7	NA	NA	TRBV28	CASSPFYEQYF	TGTGCCAGCAGCCCCTTCTACGAGCAGTACTTC
TRBJ2-3	NA	TRBD2	TRBV7-9	CASSLTTSADTQYF	TGTGCCAGCAGCTTGACGACTAGCGCAGATACGCAGTATTTT
TRBJ2-7	NA	TRBD2	TRBV27	CASKGLAGTMSSYEQYF	TGTGCCAGCAAGGGACTAGCGGGGACGATGAGCTCCTACGAGCAGTACTTC
TRBJ2-5	NA	NA	TRBV7-8	CASSLDEAGAWETQYF	TGTGCCAGCAGCTTAGACGAAGCAGGGGCATGGGAGACCCAGTACTTC
TRBJ2-5	NA	TRBD2	TRBV11-2	CASSLAGGVQETQYF	TGTGCCAGCAGCTTAGCGGGAGGGGTCCAAGAGACCCAGTACTTC
TRBJ2-3	once	NA	TRBV19	CASSITTTDTQYF	TGTGCCAGTAGTATAACTACCACAGATACGCAGTATTTT
TRBJ1-2	NA	TRBD1	TRBV6-5	CASSYPRDRSNYGYTF	TGTGCCAGCAGTTACCCCCGGGACAGGAGTAACTATGGCTACACCTTC
TRBJ2-7	NA	NA	TRBV15	CATSRGLGGSEQYF	TGTGCCACCAGCAGAGGGTTAGGGGGAAGCGAGCAGTACTTC
TRBJ2-1	NA	TRBD1	TRBV7-6	CASSLDRAWDEQFF	TGTGCCAGCAGCTTGGACAGGGCGTGGGATGAGCAGTTCTTC
TRBJ2-1	NA	NA	TRBV4-2	CASSQQDRSSSYNEQFF	TGTGCCAGCAGCCAACAAGACAGGTCGAGCTCCTACAATGAGCAGTTCTTC
TRBJ2-2	NA	TRBD2	TRBV9	CASSVAAAGGPHLGELFF	TGTGCCAGCAGCGTAGCTGCAGCGGGAGGGCCGCATCTCGGGGAGCTGTTTTTT
TRBJ2-7	NA	NA	TRBV6-1	CASSVPSGDFYEQYF	TGTGCCAGCAGTGTTCCTTCCGGGGACTTCTACGAGCAGTACTTC
TRBJ2-5	NA	TRBD2	TRBV15	CATKLAGGEETQYF	TGTGCCACCAAGTTAGCGGGAGGGGAAGAGACCCAGTACTTC
TRBJ1-2	NA	NA	TRBV27	CASRERGYGYTF	TGTGCCAGCAGGGAAAGGGGGTATGGCTACACCTTC
TRBJ2-7	NA	NA	TRBV18	CASSPRSGLDEQYF	TGTGCCAGCTCACCACGGAGTGGGTTGGACGAGCAGTACTTC
TRBJ1-2	NA	NA	TRBV6-1	CASRYRASIGYGYTF	TGTGCCAGCAGATACAGAGCTTCCATTGGTTATGGCTACACCTTC
TRBJ1-4	NA	NA	TRBV28	CASSLSVGGAGEKLFF	TGTGCCAGCAGTTTATCGGTAGGGGGGGCCGGTGAAAAACTGTTTTTT
TRBJ1-4	NA	TRBD1	TRBV28	CASSSYSGTGNEKLFF	TGTGCCAGCAGTTCGTACTCCGGGACAGGCAATGAAAAACTGTTTTTT
TRBJ2-1	NA	NA	TRBV5-6	CASSSGSPNEQFF	TGTGCCAGCAGCTCCGGTTCACCCAATGAGCAGTTCTTC
TRBJ2-1	NA	NA	TRBV4-1	CASSQESSRGLSPSHNEQFF	TGCGCCAGCAGCCAAGAATCTAGTCGGGGACTCTCCCCATCGCACAATGAGCAGTTCTTC
TRBJ2-3	NA	TRBD2	TRBV5-1	CASSLGAGETDTQYF	TGCGCCAGCAGCTTGGGGGCGGGAGAGACAGATACGCAGTATTTT